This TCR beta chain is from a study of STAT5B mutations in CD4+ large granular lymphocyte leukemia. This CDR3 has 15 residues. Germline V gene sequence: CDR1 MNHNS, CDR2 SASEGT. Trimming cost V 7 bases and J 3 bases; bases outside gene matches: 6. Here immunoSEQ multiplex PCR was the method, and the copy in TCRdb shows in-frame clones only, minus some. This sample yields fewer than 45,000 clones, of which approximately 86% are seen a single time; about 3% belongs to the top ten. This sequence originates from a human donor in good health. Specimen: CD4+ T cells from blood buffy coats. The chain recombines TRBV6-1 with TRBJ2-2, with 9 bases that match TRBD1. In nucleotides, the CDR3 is TGTGCCAGCACCCTATGGGACAGGGACACCGGGGAGCTGTTTTTT. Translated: CASTLWDRDTGELFF.